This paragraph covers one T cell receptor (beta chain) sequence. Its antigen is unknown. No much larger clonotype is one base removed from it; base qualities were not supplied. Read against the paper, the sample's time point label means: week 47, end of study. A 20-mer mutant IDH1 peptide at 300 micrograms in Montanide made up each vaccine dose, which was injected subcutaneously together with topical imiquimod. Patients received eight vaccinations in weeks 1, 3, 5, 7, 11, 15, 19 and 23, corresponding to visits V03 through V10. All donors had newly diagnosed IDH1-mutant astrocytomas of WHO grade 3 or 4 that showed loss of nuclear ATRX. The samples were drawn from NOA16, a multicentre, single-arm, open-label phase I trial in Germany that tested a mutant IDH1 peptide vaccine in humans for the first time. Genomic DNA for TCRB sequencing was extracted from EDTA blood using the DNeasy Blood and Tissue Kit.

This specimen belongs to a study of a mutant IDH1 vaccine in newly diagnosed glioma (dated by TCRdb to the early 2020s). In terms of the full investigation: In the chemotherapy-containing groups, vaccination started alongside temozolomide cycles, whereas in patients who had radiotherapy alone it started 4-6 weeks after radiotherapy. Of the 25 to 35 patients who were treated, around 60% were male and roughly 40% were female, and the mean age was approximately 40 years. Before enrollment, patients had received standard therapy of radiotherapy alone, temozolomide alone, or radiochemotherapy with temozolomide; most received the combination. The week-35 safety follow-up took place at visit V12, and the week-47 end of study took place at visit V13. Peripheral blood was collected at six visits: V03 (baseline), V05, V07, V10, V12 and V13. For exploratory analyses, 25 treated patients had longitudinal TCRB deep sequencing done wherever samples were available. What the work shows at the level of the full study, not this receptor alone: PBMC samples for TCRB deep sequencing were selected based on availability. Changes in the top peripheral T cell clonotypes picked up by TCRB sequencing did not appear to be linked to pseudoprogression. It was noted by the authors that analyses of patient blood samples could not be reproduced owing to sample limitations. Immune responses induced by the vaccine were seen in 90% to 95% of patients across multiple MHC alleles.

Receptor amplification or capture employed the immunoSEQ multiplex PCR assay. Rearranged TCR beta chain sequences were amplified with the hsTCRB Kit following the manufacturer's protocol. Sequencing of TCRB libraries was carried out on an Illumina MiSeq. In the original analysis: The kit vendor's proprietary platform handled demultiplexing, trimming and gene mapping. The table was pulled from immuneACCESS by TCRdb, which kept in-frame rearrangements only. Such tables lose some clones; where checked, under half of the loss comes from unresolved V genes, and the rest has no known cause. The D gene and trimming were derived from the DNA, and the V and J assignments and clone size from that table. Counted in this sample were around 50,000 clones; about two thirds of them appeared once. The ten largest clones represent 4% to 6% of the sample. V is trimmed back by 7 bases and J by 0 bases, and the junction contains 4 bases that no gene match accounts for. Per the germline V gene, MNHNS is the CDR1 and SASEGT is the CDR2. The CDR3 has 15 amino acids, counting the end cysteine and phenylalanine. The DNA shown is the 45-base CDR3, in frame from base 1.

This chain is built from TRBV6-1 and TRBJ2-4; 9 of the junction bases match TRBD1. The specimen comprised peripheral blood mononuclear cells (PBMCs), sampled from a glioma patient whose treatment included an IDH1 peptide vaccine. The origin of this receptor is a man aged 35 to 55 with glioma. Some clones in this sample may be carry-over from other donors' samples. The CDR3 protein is CASIGTGIAKNIQYF. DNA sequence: TGTGCCAGCATTGGGACAGGGATAGCCAAAAACATTCAGTACTTC.